This entry concerns a single T cell receptor (beta chain). The CDR3 length is 12 residues. The V gene's germline CDR1 is SGHTA and CDR2 FQGTGA. V was clipped by 5 bases and J by 6 bases, with 7 bases between them. The data derive from a study of T-cell memory formation after mild COVID-19. Each CDR3 protein is one row after TCRdb ran MiXCR on the 5' RACE reads. The data show around 49,000 distinct CDR3 sequences, around 25% seen once. This sequence originates from a man between 18 and 35 years old who had mild COVID-19 (a few samples of this study predate the infection). Cell type and time point are not known. The V call is TRBV7-3, the J call TRBJ2-2; D unclear. Input material: PBMCs or a T cell subset sorted from them (not recorded which). The CDR3 coding sequence is TGTGCCAGCAGCCAGCCTGCCGGGGAGCTGTTTTTT. Translated, it gives CASSQPAGELFF.